These 16 T cell receptor beta chains came from one sample sequenced in a study of T cell responses to AZD1222 COVID-19 vaccine. The assay was immunoSEQ multiplex PCR, and TCRdb's table has in-frame clones only and misses some. The data show about 100,000 clones, with 93% seen just once and around 4.7% held by the top ten. This specimen consisted of peripheral blood, obtained on day 0 of AZD1222 vaccination. These receptors all come from an adult in good health.

This chain connects TRBV6-2 or TRBV6-3 to TRBJ2-7; D may be TRBD1 (6 bases). The V and J ends lost 5 bases and 6 bases respectively, with 17 bases between them. The CDR3 has 14 amino acids. Looked up from germline, CDR1 is MNHEY and CDR2 is SVGEGT. The CDR3 nucleotides are TGTGCCAGCAGTCGGAACAGGGCTTTAGGCGAGCAGTACTTC. It translates to CASSRNRALGEQYF.

This chain connects TRBV6-2 or TRBV6-3 to TRBJ2-1; D call uncertain. Germline V gives CDR1 MNHEY, CDR2 SVGEGT. This CDR3 spans 15 amino acids. V lost 1 base, J lost 8 bases, and 15 bases lay in between. The CDR3 loop reads CASSYLARPRDEQFF. CDR3 in DNA: TGTGCCAGCAGTTACTTAGCACGCCCCCGGGATGAGCAGTTCTTC.

The V gene is TRBV5-1, the J gene TRBJ1-1, with D unresolved. V lost 3 bases and J 6 bases, leaving 6 bases between the germline ends. Germline assignment: CDR1 SGHRS and CDR2 YFSETQ. The CDR3 has 11 amino acids. CDR3 sequence reads: CASSSSSEAFF. The CDR3 coding sequence is TGCGCCAGCAGCTCCTCTTCTGAAGCTTTCTTT.

V and J are TRBV28 and TRBJ1-2, with D unresolved. The CDR3 is 12 amino acids. Trimming shortened V by 3 bases and J by 3 bases, and 5 bases separated the two germline ends. Looked up from germline, CDR1 is MDHEN and CDR2 is SYDVKM. The CDR3 sequence is CASSLLDYGYTF. CDR3 nucleotides: TGTGCCAGCAGTTTGCTAGACTATGGCTACACCTTC.

The chain uses TRBV3-1 (or the pseudogene TRBV3-2) and TRBJ2-7, with D possibly matching TRBD1 (6 bases). Germline values: CDR1 LGHDT, CDR2 YNNKEL (reference sequence). Trimming pared 1 base from V and 1 base from J, leaving 14 bases between. The CDR3 has 16 amino acids. The CDR3, as DNA: TGTGCCAGCAGCCAAGGGGGGCCCACTAGTTCCTACGAGCAGTACTTC. As protein: CASSQGGPTSSYEQYF.

The chain uses TRBV24-1 and TRBJ2-3; maybe TRBD1 (6 bases). V was trimmed by 5 bases and J by 4 bases, leaving 18 bases between them. This CDR3 contains 16 residues. Germline CDR1 is KGHDR and CDR2 is SFDVKD. The CDR3 nucleotides read TGTGCCACCAGTGGCGTCAGGGGTAGTCTGGCAGATACGCAGTATTTT. This sequence encodes CATSGVRGSLADTQYF.

The CDR3 is CASRDNYRDEQYF. The CDR3 DNA sequence: TGTGCCAGCAGAGACAATTACAGGGACGAGCAGTACTTC. The chain has TRBV2 and TRBJ2-7; perhaps TRBD1 as D (6 bases). Germline V gene sequence: CDR1 SNHLY, CDR2 FYNNEI. The V and J ends lost 6 bases and 5 bases respectively, with 14 bases between them. CDR3 length: 13 amino acids.

CDR3 sequence (DNA): TGTGCCAGCAGCCAAGATCGGCGGTGGAGCTCGGGGACTAGCGGGAGGACGGAGACCCAGTACTTC. Encoded protein: CASSQDRRWSSGTSGRTETQYF. This chain connects TRBV3-1 (or the pseudogene TRBV3-2) to TRBJ2-5; 15 bases align to TRBD2. Trimming at V came to 0 bases and at J to 5 bases, leaving 19 bases not matched to a gene. This CDR3 comprises 22 residues. CDR1 LGHDT and CDR2 YNNKEL come from the germline V gene (reference sequence).

The rearrangement joins TRBV19 to TRBJ2-2; D tentatively reads TRBD1 or TRBD2 (5 bases each). V lost 4 bases and J lost 6, with 9 bases in between. The CDR3 is 13 residues long. Looked up from germline, CDR1 is LNHDA and CDR2 is SQIVND (reference sequence). DNA of the CDR3: TGTGCCAGTAGTACCCGAGGGGCCGGGGAGCTGTTTTTT. Translation: CASSTRGAGELFF.

This clone was seen only once. The chain uses TRBV6-5 and TRBJ2-1, with 14 bases aligning to TRBD2. After removal of 5 bases from V and 9 bases from J, the junction contained 6 bases not matched to a gene. Germline V gives CDR1 MNHEY, CDR2 SVGAGI. This CDR3 spans 15 amino acids. The CDR3 sequence: CASSQGLAGVLEQFF. DNA for the CDR3: TGTGCCAGCAGTCAGGGACTAGCGGGAGTTCTTGAGCAGTTCTTC.

The J gene is TRBJ2-7, the V gene TRBV2; 9 bases agree with TRBD2. The CDR3 loop spans 15 amino acids. V gave up 4 bases and J gave up 6 bases; unmatched junction bases: 10. Germline values: CDR1 SNHLY, CDR2 FYNNEI. The CDR3 here is CASSGGLAGMGEQYF. DNA of the CDR3: TGTGCCAGCAGTGGGGGACTAGCTGGAATGGGCGAGCAGTACTTC.

As for this clone: In the same sample, other DNA sequences code for this CDR3. The V call is TRBV20-1, the J call TRBJ2-7, with D possibly matching TRBD2 (5 bases). CDR1 and CDR2 from the germline V gene are DFQATT and SNEGSKA (reference sequence). This CDR3 is 10 amino acids long. The ends were cut back, 3 bases at V and 6 bases at J, with 6 bases in the middle. For the CDR3, the DNA is TGCAGTGCTAGCGGAGGCGAGCAGTACTTC. Translating gives CSASGGEQYF.

V and J are TRBV3-1 (or the pseudogene TRBV3-2) and TRBJ2-1, with TRBD2 identical over 10 bases. The CDR3 is 15 amino acids. Germline loops: CDR1 LGHDT, CDR2 YNNKEL (reference sequence). Trimming removed 4 bases from V and 12 bases from J; junction bases left unmatched: 12. The CDR3 sequence: CASSPGMASGSGQFF. Written as DNA, the CDR3 is TGTGCCAGCAGCCCGGGGATGGCTAGCGGGAGTGGGCAGTTCTTC.

The chain links TRBV11-2 to TRBJ2-7; D gene uncertain. The ends were cut back, 3 bases at V and 4 bases at J, with 10 bases in the middle. The V gene's germline CDR1 is SGHAT and CDR2 FQNNGV. The CDR3 length is 13 residues. In DNA, the CDR3 is TGTGCCAGCAGCTTCTTAACCGAATACGAGCAGTACTTC. Amino acid sequence: CASSFLTEYEQYF.

This chain links TRBV28 with TRBJ1-5, with D possibly being TRBD1 (5 bases). V was trimmed by 6 bases and J by 0 bases, leaving 24 bases between them. The germline V gene encodes CDR1 MDHEN and CDR2 SYDVKM. This CDR3 has 19 amino acids. The CDR3 DNA reads as TGTGCCAGCAGGGCACCTTACTTCGGGACGGTAAATAGCAATCAGCCCCAGCATTTT. It translates to CASRAPYFGTVNSNQPQHF.

The V call is TRBV5-6, the J call TRBJ2-1, with 10 nucleotides matching TRBD2. The CDR3 sequence is 15 residues long. V lost 0 bases, J lost 8 bases, and 5 bases stayed unmatched. CDR1 is SGHDT and CDR2 is YYEEEE in the germline V gene. The CDR3 spells CASSLELAGYHEQFF. In DNA, the CDR3 is TGTGCCAGCAGCTTGGAACTAGCGGGATACCATGAGCAGTTCTTC.